Listed below are T cell receptor beta chains from one sample, sequenced in a study of blood T cell repertoires in COVID-19. Measured with immunoSEQ multiplex PCR; TCRdb has only the in-frame clones, and not every one. The table includes about 110,000 clones, 80% detected once. Sequenced input: peripheral blood. The source is a human donor in a cohort sampled during active or convalescent COVID-19. Each CDR3 is given with its conserved first and last residue. D genes are given only for firm matches. Size is stated for part of the rows, as once, few or many counts, or as a class when the clone is expanded.

>NA|once|16|TRBJ1-6|TRBV25-1
CASSEYRVSQDSPLHF
TGTGCCAGCAGTGAATATCGGGTCAGCCAAGATTCACCCCTCCACTTT
>NA|NA|14|TRBJ1-4|TRBV27
CASSLAGPVEKLFF
TGTGCCAGCAGTTTAGCGGGGCCGGTGGAAAAACTGTTTTTT
>NA|NA|14|TRBJ2-2|TRBV4-3
CASRQLPDTGELFF
TGCGCCAGCAGACAACTCCCGGACACCGGGGAGCTGTTTTTT
>NA|NA|16|TRBJ1-2|TRBV18
CASSPTVRRTDYGYTF
TGTGCCAGCTCACCAACGGTCAGAAGGACAGACTATGGCTACACCTTC
>TRBD1|NA|15|TRBJ1-6|TRBV4-3
CASSRGRDRNSPLHF
TGCGCCAGCAGCCGGGGCCGGGACAGAAATTCACCCCTCCACTTT
>NA|few|15|TRBJ1-4|TRBV7-9
CASSSRWTRQGKLFF
TGTGCCAGCAGCTCCAGGTGGACCCGGCAGGGAAAACTGTTTTTT
>NA|NA|12|TRBJ1-1|TRBV5-5
CASSKGLAEAFF
TGTGCCAGCAGTAAGGGGCTGGCTGAAGCTTTCTTT
>NA|NA|13|TRBJ2-2|TRBV6-6
CASSYLGQGELFF
TGTGCCAGCAGTTATCTAGGTCAAGGGGAGCTGTTTTTT
>TRBD2|once|14|TRBJ2-1|TRBV29-1
CSWWGGSSYNEQFF
TGCAGTTGGTGGGGCGGGAGCTCCTACAATGAGCAGTTCTTC
>NA|NA|11|TRBJ1-3|TRBV4-1
CASSLFNTIYF
TGCGCCAGCTCTCTATTCAACACCATATATTTT
>TRBD1|NA|17|TRBJ1-1|TRBV18
CASSPPGQGLLNTEAFF
TGTGCCAGCTCACCGCCGGGACAGGGTCTCTTGAACACTGAAGCTTTCTTT
>TRBD2|NA|15|TRBJ2-1|TRBV7-2
CASSPSGGLRLEQFF
TGTGCCAGCAGTCCCTCGGGGGGGCTTCGGCTTGAGCAGTTCTTC
>NA|NA|16|TRBJ1-4|TRBV11-2
CASKHNAGATNEKLFF
TGTGCCAGCAAACACAATGCGGGTGCAACTAATGAAAAACTGTTTTTT
>NA|NA|11|TRBJ2-3|TRBV10-1
CAHRSTDTQYF
TGCGCCCACCGGAGCACAGATACGCAGTATTTT
>NA|NA|12|TRBJ2-7|TRBV28
CASSGTGFEQYF
TGTGCCAGCAGTGGCACAGGGTTCGAGCAGTACTTC
>NA|NA|15|TRBJ1-3|TRBV5-8
CASSLRGGSGNTIYF
TGTGCCAGCAGCTTGAGAGGGGGCTCTGGAAACACCATATATTTT
>NA|NA|13|TRBJ1-5|TRBV12-3/TRBV12-4
CASSFKSNQPQHF
TGTGCCAGCAGTTTTAAAAGCAATCAGCCCCAGCATTTT
>NA|NA|16|TRBJ2-5|TRBV6-5
CASSYKTGRGQETQYF
TGTGCCAGCAGTTATAAAACAGGGAGAGGGCAAGAGACCCAGTACTTC
>NA|NA|16|TRBJ2-1|TRBV28
CASSPTTGWSYNEQFF
TGTGCCAGCAGTCCAACGACAGGTTGGTCCTACAATGAGCAGTTCTTC
>NA|few|12|TRBJ1-6|TRBV19
CASRNRASPLHF
TGTGCCAGTAGGAACAGGGCTTCACCCCTCCACTTT
>TRBD2|NA|18|TRBJ2-7|TRBV19
CASSTRYIAGGRPYEQYF
TGTGCCAGTAGTACCCGTTACATAGCGGGGGGCCGCCCCTACGAGCAGTACTTC
>NA|NA|14|TRBJ2-7|TRBV6-2/TRBV6-3
CASSYSDSLSEQYF
TGTGCCAGCAGTTACTCCGACTCCTTGTCCGAGCAGTACTTC